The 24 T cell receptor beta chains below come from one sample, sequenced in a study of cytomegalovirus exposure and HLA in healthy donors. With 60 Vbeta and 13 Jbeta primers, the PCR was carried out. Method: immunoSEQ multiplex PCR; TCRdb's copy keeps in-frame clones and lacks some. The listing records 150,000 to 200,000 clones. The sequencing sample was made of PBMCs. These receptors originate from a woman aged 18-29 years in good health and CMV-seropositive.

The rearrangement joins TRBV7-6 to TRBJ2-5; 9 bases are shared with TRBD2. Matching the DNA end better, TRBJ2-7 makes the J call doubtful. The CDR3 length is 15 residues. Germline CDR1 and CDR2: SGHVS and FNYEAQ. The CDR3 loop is CASSLSSGRRYEQYF. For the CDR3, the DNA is TGTGCCAGCAGCTTATCGAGCGGGAGGAGATACGAGCAGTACTTC.

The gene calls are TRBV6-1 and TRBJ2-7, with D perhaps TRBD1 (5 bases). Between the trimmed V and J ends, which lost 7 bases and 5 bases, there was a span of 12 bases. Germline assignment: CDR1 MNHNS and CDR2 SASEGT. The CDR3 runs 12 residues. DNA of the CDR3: TGTGCCAGCACTAGGGTCAGGGACGAGCAGTACTTC. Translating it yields CASTRVRDEQYF.

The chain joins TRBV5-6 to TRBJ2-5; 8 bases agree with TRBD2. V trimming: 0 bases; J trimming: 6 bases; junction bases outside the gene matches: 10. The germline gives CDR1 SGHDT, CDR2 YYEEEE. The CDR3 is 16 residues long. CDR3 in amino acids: CASSLDAAGGLKTQYF. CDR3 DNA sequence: TGTGCCAGCAGCTTGGATGCGGCGGGGGGCCTTAAGACCCAGTACTTC.

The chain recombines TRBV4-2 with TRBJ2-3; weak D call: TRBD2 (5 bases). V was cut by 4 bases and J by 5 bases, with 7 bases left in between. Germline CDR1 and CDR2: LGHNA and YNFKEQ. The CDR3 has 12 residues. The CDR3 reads CASSLRGDTQYF. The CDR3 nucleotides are TGTGCCAGCAGCCTCCGGGGAGATACGCAGTATTTT.

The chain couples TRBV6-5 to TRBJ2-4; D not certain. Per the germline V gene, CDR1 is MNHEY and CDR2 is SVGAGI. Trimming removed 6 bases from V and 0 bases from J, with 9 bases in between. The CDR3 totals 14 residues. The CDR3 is CASSFLLAKNIQYF. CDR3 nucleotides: TGTGCCAGCAGCTTTTTATTAGCCAAAAACATTCAGTACTTC.

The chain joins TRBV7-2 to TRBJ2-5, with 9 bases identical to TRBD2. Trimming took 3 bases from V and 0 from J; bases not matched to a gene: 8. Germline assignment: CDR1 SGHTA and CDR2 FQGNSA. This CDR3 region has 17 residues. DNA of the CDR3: TGTGCCAGCAGCTTGATAAGCGGGGGGACCGACCAAGAGACCCAGTACTTC. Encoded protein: CASSLISGGTDQETQYF.

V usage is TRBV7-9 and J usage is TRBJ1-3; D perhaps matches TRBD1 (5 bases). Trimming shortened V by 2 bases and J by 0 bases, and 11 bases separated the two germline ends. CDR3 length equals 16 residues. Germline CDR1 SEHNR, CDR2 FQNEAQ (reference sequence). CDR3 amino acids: CASSLRQGGSGNTIYF. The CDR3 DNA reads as TGTGCCAGCAGCTTAAGGCAGGGAGGCTCTGGAAACACCATATATTTT.

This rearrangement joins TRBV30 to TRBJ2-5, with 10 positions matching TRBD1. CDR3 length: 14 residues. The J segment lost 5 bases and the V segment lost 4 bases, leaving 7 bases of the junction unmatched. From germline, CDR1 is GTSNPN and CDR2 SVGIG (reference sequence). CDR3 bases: TGTGCCTGGACTCGGACAGGGGGTGGCGAGACCCAGTACTTC. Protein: CAWTRTGGGETQYF. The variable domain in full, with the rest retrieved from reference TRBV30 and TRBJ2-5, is SQTIHQWPATLVQPVGSPLSLECTVEGTSNPNLYWYRQAAGRGLQLLFYSVGIGQISSEVPQNLSASRPQDRQFILSSKKLLLSDSGFYLCAWTRTGGGETQYFGPGTRLLVL.

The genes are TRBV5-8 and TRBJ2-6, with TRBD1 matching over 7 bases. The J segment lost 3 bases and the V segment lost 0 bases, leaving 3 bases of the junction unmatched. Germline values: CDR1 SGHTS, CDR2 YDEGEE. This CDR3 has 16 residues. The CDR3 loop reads CASSLVWTGGANVLTF. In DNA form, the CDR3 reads TGTGCCAGCAGCTTGGTGTGGACAGGTGGGGCCAACGTCCTGACTTTC.

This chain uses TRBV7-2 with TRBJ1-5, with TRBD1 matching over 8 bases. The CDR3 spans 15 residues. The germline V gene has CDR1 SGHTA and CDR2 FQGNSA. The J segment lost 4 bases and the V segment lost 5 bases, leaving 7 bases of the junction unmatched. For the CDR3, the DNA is TGTGCCAGCAGCCTGACAGGGGTTCGGAATCAGCCCCAGCATTTT. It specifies CASSLTGVRNQPQHF.

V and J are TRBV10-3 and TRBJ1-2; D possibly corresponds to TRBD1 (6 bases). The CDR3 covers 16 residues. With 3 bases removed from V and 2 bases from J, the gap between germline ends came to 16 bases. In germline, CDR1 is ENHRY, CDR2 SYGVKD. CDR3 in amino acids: CAISESPGADNYGYTF. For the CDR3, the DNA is TGTGCCATCAGTGAATCCCCAGGGGCTGACAACTATGGCTACACCTTC.

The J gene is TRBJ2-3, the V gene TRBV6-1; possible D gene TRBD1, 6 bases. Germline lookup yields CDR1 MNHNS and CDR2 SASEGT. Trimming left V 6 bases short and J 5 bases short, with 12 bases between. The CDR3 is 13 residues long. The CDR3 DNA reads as TGTGCCAGCAGCGCCGACAGGCAAGATACGCAGTATTTT. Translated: CASSADRQDTQYF.

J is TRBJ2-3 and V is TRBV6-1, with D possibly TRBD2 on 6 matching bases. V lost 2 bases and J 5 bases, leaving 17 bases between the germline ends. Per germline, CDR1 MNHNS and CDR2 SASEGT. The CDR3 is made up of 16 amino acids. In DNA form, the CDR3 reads TGTGCCAGCAGTGAATTATCTGGGGGGACGAGAGATACGCAGTATTTT. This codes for CASSELSGGTRDTQYF.

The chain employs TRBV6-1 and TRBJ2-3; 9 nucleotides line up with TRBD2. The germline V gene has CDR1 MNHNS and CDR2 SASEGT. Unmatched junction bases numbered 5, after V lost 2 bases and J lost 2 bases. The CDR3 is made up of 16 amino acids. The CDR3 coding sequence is TGTGCCAGCAGTGAATTGGTAGCGGGAGCCACAGATACGCAGTATTTT. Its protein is CASSELVAGATDTQYF.

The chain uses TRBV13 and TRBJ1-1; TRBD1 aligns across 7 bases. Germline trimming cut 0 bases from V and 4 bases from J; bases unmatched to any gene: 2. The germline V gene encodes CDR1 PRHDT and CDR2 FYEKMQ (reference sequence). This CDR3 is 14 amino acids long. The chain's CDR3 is CASSLGPGGTEAFF. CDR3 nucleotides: TGTGCCAGCAGCTTAGGCCCAGGGGGCACTGAAGCTTTCTTT.

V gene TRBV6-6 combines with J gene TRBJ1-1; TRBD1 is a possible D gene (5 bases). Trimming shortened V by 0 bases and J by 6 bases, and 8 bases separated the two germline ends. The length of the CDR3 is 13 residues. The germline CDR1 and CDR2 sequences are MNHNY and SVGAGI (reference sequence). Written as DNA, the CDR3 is TGTGCCAGCAGTTACTCAGGGGAGGCTGAAGCTTTCTTT. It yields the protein CASSYSGEAEAFF.

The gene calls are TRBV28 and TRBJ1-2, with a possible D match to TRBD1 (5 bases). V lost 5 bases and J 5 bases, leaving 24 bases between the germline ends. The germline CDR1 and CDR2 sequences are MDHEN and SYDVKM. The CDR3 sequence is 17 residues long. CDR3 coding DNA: TGTGCCAGCAGTGGGGCTCATGGGGGGAATTTGAGATATGGCTACACCTTC. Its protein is CASSGAHGGNLRYGYTF.

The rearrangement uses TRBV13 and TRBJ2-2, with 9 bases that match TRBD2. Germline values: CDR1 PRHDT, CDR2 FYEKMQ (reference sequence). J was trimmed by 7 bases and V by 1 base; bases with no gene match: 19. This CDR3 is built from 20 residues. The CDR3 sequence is CASSLVGEWREGPKIGELFF. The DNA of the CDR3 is TGTGCCAGCAGCTTAGTGGGGGAGTGGCGGGAGGGCCCGAAGATCGGGGAGCTGTTTTTT.

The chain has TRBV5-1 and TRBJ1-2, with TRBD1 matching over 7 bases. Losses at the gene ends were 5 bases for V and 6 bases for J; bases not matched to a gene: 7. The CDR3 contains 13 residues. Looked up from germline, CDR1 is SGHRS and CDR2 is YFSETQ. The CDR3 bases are TGCGCCAGCAGTGCCAACAGGGGAGATGGCTACACCTTC. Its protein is CASSANRGDGYTF. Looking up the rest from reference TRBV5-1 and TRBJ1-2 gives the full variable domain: KAGVTQTPRYLIKTRGQQVTLSCSPISGHRSVSWYQQTPGQGLQFLFEYFSETQRNKGNFPGRFSGRQFSNSRSEMNVSTLELGDSALYLCASSANRGDGYTFGSGTRLTVV.

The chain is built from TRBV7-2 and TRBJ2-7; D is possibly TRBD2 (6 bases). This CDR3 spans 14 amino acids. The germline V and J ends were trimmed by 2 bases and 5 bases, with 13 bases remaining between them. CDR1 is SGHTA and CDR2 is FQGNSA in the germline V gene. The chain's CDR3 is CASSLSRGTNEQYF. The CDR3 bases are TGTGCCAGCAGCTTAAGTCGGGGGACCAACGAGCAGTACTTC. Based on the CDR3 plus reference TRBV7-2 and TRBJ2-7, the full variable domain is GAGVSQSPSNKVTEKGKDVELRCDPISGHTALYWYRQSLGQGLEFLIYFQGNSAPDKSGLPSDRFSAERTGGSVSTLTIQRTQQEDSAVYLCASSLSRGTNEQYFGPGTRLTVT.

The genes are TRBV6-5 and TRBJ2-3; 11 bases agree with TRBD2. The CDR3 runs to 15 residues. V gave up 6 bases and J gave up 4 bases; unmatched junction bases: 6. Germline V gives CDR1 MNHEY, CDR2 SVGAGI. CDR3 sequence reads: CASSRLAGSSDTQYF. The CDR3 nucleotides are TGTGCCAGCAGCCGACTAGCGGGGTCGTCAGATACGCAGTATTTT.

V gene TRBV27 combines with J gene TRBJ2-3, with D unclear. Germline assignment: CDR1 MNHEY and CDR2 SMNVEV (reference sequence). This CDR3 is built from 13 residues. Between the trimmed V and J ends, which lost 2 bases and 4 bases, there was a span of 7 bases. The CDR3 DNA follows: TGTGCCAGCAGTTTACGAGGAGCAGATACGCAGTATTTT. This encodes CASSLRGADTQYF.

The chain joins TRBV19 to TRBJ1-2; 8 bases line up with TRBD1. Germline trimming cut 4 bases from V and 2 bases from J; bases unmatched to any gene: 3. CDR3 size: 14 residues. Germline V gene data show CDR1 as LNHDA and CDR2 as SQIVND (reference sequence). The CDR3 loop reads CASSRRTGNYGYTF. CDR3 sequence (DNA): TGTGCCAGTAGTAGGCGGACAGGGAACTATGGCTACACCTTC.

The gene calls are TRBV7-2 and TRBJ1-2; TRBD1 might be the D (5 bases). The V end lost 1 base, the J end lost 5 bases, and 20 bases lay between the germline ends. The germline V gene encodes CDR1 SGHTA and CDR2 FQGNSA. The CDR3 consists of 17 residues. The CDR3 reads CASSLGGYLIGGYGYTF. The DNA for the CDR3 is TGTGCCAGCAGCTTAGGAGGCTACCTTATCGGGGGATATGGCTACACCTTC.